Listed below are T cell receptor beta chains from one sample, sequenced in a study of blood T cells in healthy people across ages. Via MiXCR, TCRdb re-called the 5' RACE reads, giving one row per CDR3 protein. The sample carries 1.5 million to 2 million distinct CDR3 sequences, around 42% recorded once. The sample was blood. The receptor source for this set is a human donor in good health. CDR3s include the opening cysteine and the closing phenylalanine or tryptophan. D genes are given only for firm matches. Size values are once, few and many counts, or a class for expanded clones, and some rows have none.

J: TRBJ1-2
size: few
D: NA
V: TRBV4-2
CDR3: CASSQVQEANYGYTF
DNA: TGTGCCAGCAGCCAAGTACAGGAAGCTAACTATGGCTACACCTTC

J: TRBJ2-1
size: few
D: NA
V: TRBV2
CDR3: CASRGDSPYNEQFF
DNA: TGTGCCAGCAGAGGCGACAGCCCCTACAATGAGCAGTTCTTC

J: TRBJ1-2
size: few
D: NA
V: TRBV15
CDR3: CATSSTLRGGNYGYTF
DNA: TGTGCCACCAGCAGTACCCTCCGGGGAGGGAACTATGGCTACACCTTC

J: TRBJ1-2
size: NA
D: NA
V: TRBV28
CDR3: CASSQWTEKFYGYTF
DNA: TGTGCCAGCAGTCAGTGGACAGAGAAATTCTATGGCTACACCTTC

J: TRBJ2-3
size: few
D: NA
V: TRBV7-3
CDR3: CASSLSGGDRTDTQYF
DNA: TGTGCCAGCAGCTTATCAGGGGGGGATCGCACAGATACGCAGTATTTT

J: TRBJ2-5
size: once
D: TRBD2
V: TRBV5-1
CDR3: CASSLVAGGNQETQYF
DNA: TGCGCCAGCAGCCTAGTAGCGGGGGGGAATCAAGAGACCCAGTACTTC

J: TRBJ2-1
size: few
D: NA
V: TRBV7-6
CDR3: CASSWGAKGGDEQFF
DNA: TGTGCCAGCAGCTGGGGGGCCAAGGGTGGAGATGAGCAGTTCTTC

J: TRBJ1-2
size: NA
D: TRBD1
V: TRBV20-1
CDR3: CSSNGQGLRYTF
DNA: TGCAGTTCGAACGGACAGGGGTTAAGGTACACCTTC

J: TRBJ1-3
size: few
D: NA
V: TRBV7-2
CDR3: CASSLADSSGNTIYF
DNA: TGTGCCAGCAGCTTAGCCGATAGCTCTGGAAACACCATATATTTT

J: TRBJ2-5
size: NA
D: NA
V: TRBV3-1
CDR3: CASSRQADLERYF
DNA: TGTGCCAGCAGCCGCCAGGCGGACCTTGAGCGGTACTTC

J: TRBJ1-2
size: NA
D: NA
V: TRBV29-1
CDR3: CSVGRDLDYGGYTF
DNA: TGCAGCGTTGGCCGGGATCTAGACTACGGTGGCTACACCTTC

J: TRBJ2-3
size: NA
D: NA
V: TRBV19
CDR3: CASSKTSIRATADTQYF
DNA: TGTGCCAGTAGTAAGACCTCAATCCGGGCCACGGCAGATACGCAGTATTTT

J: TRBJ1-5
size: NA
D: NA
V: TRBV3-1
CDR3: CASSQEYQSNQPQHF
DNA: TGTGCCAGCAGCCAAGAATACCAGAGCAATCAGCCCCAGCATTTT

J: TRBJ2-7
size: NA
D: NA
V: TRBV7-6
CDR3: CASSSRDGGYEQYF
DNA: TGTGCCAGCAGCTCAAGGGACGGCGGCTACGAGCAGTACTTC

J: TRBJ2-3
size: NA
D: TRBD2
V: TRBV3-1
CDR3: CASRPRWERGGHFTDTQYF
DNA: TGTGCCAGCCGGCCCAGGTGGGAGCGGGGGGGCCACTTCACAGATACGCAGTATTTT

J: TRBJ1-2
size: NA
D: TRBD1
V: TRBV3-1
CDR3: CASSLGRGTDYGYTF
DNA: TGTGCCAGCAGTCTCGGGCGGGGGACAGATTATGGCTACACCTTC

J: TRBJ2-5
size: NA
D: NA
V: TRBV7-3
CDR3: CASSLTRAKGETQYF
DNA: TGTGCCAGCAGCTTAACAAGGGCGAAGGGAGAGACCCAGTACTTC

J: TRBJ1-2
size: NA
D: NA
V: TRBV29-1
CDR3: CSVVDNYGYTF
DNA: TGCAGCGTTGTTGATAACTATGGCTACACCTTC

J: TRBJ1-4
size: NA
D: NA
V: TRBV7-9
CDR3: CASSPKDVTAKLFF
DNA: TGTGCCAGCAGTCCTAAAGACGTAACAGCAAAACTGTTTTTT

J: TRBJ2-3
size: NA
D: TRBD2
V: TRBV9
CDR3: CASSLSWDYTDTQYF
DNA: TGTGCCAGCAGTCTAAGTTGGGACTACACAGATACGCAGTATTTT

J: TRBJ2-5
size: few
D: NA
V: TRBV7-2
CDR3: CASSLGLGGGQETQYF
DNA: TGTGCCAGCAGCTTAGGGTTGGGGGGCGGGCAAGAGACCCAGTACTTC

J: TRBJ1-6
size: NA
D: NA
V: TRBV4-3
CDR3: CASSRTWTENSPLHF
DNA: TGCGCCAGCAGCCGGACCTGGACAGAAAATTCACCCCTCCACTTT

J: TRBJ2-1
size: few
D: NA
V: TRBV7-9
CDR3: CASSSLSSYNEQFF
DNA: TGTGCCAGCAGCTCTCTAAGCTCCTACAATGAGCAGTTCTTC

J: TRBJ2-3
size: NA
D: NA
V: TRBV28
CDR3: CATGVPSWNTDTQYF
DNA: TGTGCCACAGGGGTACCAAGCTGGAACACAGATACGCAGTATTTT

J: TRBJ1-4
size: NA
D: NA
V: TRBV6-5
CDR3: CASSYDLKKLFF
DNA: TGTGCCAGCAGTTACGATTTAAAAAAACTGTTTTTT

J: TRBJ2-6
size: NA
D: NA
V: TRBV5-6
CDR3: CASSYRFNRPSGANVLTF
DNA: TGTGCCAGCAGCTATCGGTTCAACAGGCCCTCTGGGGCCAACGTCCTGACTTTC

J: TRBJ2-3
size: few
D: TRBD2
V: TRBV20-1
CDR3: CSARDLGLAISTDTQYF
DNA: TGCAGTGCTAGAGACTTGGGACTAGCAATTAGCACAGATACGCAGTATTTT

J: TRBJ2-7
size: many
D: NA
V: TRBV28
CDR3: CASSLGQLSSYEQYF
DNA: TGTGCCAGCAGCCTTGGACAGCTCAGCTCCTACGAGCAGTACTTC

J: TRBJ2-3
size: few
D: NA
V: TRBV24-1
CDR3: CATSKQGRTDTQYF
DNA: TGTGCCACCTCTAAACAGGGTAGGACAGATACGCAGTATTTT

J: TRBJ1-6
size: NA
D: NA
V: TRBV6-5
CDR3: CASSPQTGLQGTLHF
DNA: TGTGCCAGCAGTCCCCAGACAGGCCTTCAGGGAACCCTCCACTTT

J: TRBJ2-1
size: NA
D: NA
V: TRBV7-2
CDR3: CASSLAASYSAQFF
DNA: TGTGCCAGCAGCTTAGCTGCTAGCTACTCGGCGCAGTTCTTC

J: TRBJ2-3
size: many
D: NA
V: TRBV7-2
CDR3: CASSPLARGHTDTQYF
DNA: TGTGCCAGCAGCCCCCTCGCGCGGGGCCATACAGATACGCAGTATTTT

J: TRBJ1-1
size: NA
D: NA
V: TRBV5-1
CDR3: CASSLLGAMSTEAFF
DNA: TGCGCCAGCAGCTTGCTGGGGGCGATGAGCACTGAAGCTTTCTTT

J: TRBJ2-1
size: NA
D: TRBD1
V: TRBV12-3/TRBV12-4
CDR3: CASRDRGQNEQFF
DNA: TGTGCCAGCAGGGACAGGGGGCAGAATGAGCAGTTCTTC

J: TRBJ2-7
size: NA
D: TRBD1
V: TRBV20-1
CDR3: CSARITGGPYEQYF
DNA: TGCAGTGCTAGGATTACAGGGGGTCCCTACGAGCAGTACTTC

J: TRBJ1-5
size: NA
D: NA
V: TRBV4-3
CDR3: CASSQDFGSFNQPQHF
DNA: TGCGCCAGCAGCCAAGATTTCGGCAGCTTCAATCAGCCCCAGCATTTT

J: TRBJ2-5
size: NA
D: NA
V: TRBV28
CDR3: CASSWPLRGGRVETQYF
DNA: TGTGCCAGCAGTTGGCCACTCCGTGGGGGGCGCGTAGAGACCCAGTACTTC

J: TRBJ2-7
size: NA
D: TRBD2
V: TRBV20-1
CDR3: CSATGVGLAVTYEQYF
DNA: TGCAGTGCCACTGGGGTCGGACTAGCGGTTACCTACGAGCAGTACTTC

J: TRBJ2-7
size: few
D: TRBD1
V: TRBV14
CDR3: CASSPGQGAGYEQYF
DNA: TGTGCCAGCAGCCCTGGACAGGGGGCTGGCTACGAGCAGTACTTC